This entry lists 31 T cell receptor beta chains sequenced from one sample in a study of blood T cells in healthy people across ages. With a J-beta primer mix and a sample-barcoded 5' primer, a second PCR ran about 7 to 12 cycles. TCRdb reanalysed the 5' RACE reads using MiXCR and keeps one entry per CDR3 protein. The table has 1.5 million to 2 million distinct CDR3 sequences, approximately 28% seen once. Material: blood. The receptors were gathered from a woman aged 30 to 39 in good health.

This clonotype was recorded a few times. The gene calls are TRBV2 and TRBJ1-1, with a tentative D call TRBD1 (5 bases). This CDR3 contains 15 residues. Trimming removed 6 bases at V and 4 bases at J, with 18 bases between. Germline lookup yields CDR1 SNHLY and CDR2 FYNNEI. The CDR3 DNA reads TGTGCCAGCAGAGGGCGGGACTGGGGGAGCACTGAAGCTTTCTTT. It specifies CASRGRDWGSTEAFF. Based on the CDR3 plus reference TRBV2 and TRBJ1-1, the full variable domain is EPEVTQTPSHQVTQMGQEVILRCVPISNHLYFYWYRQILGQKVEFLVSFYNNEISEKSEIFDDQFSVERPDGSNFTLKIRSTKLEDSAMYFCASRGRDWGSTEAFFGQGTRLTVV.

About this clonotype itself: The germline gene is not matched at one end of the junction; a read error may be the cause. The chain joins TRBV10-3 to TRBJ2-3; possible D gene TRBD1, 6 bases. In germline, CDR1 is ENHRY, CDR2 SYGVKD. This CDR3 has 16 residues. The DNA of the CDR3 is TGTGCCATCAGTGAGTCGCAGGGGATCGACACAGATATGCAGTATTTT. Its translation is CAISESQGIDTDMQYF.

The V call is TRBV14, the J call TRBJ2-1; no clear D gene. Germline V lookup: CDR1 SGHDN, CDR2 FVKESK. V lost 4 bases, J lost 5 bases, and 12 bases lay in between. This CDR3 is built from 14 residues. The CDR3 loop reads CASSPKAFNNEQFF. The CDR3 nucleotides read TGTGCCAGCAGCCCAAAGGCCTTCAACAATGAGCAGTTCTTC.

The chain joins TRBV4-2 to TRBJ1-2; D is unresolved. Germline V gene data show CDR1 as LGHNA and CDR2 as YNFKEQ. This CDR3 has 13 amino acids. Trimming pared 0 bases from V and 1 base from J, leaving 3 bases between. The CDR3 reads CASSQEINYGYTF. CDR3 sequence (DNA): TGTGCCAGCAGCCAAGAAATTAACTATGGCTACACCTTC.

This clonotype was seen repeatedly, ten times or more. This chain uses TRBV12-3 or TRBV12-4 with TRBJ2-7, with TRBD2 identical over 8 bases. The CDR3 totals 14 residues. The trim removed 4 bases at V and 1 base at J, leaving 3 bases unmatched. The CDR3 DNA is TGTGCCAGCAGTTCGACTAGCGAGTCCTACGAGCAGTACTTC. It yields the protein CASSSTSESYEQYF.

This sequence joins TRBV20-1 and TRBJ2-3, with TRBD1 identical over 8 bases. The ends lost 5 bases at V and 4 bases at J; junction bases unmatched: 8. The CDR3 is made up of 14 amino acids. Germline V CDR1 and CDR2: DFQATT, SNEGSKA (reference sequence). CDR3 in DNA: TGCAGTGCTCCGGACAGGGCGACGGCAGATACGCAGTATTTT. Residues: CSAPDRATADTQYF.

This clonotype has ten or more counts. V and J are TRBV5-1 and TRBJ2-1, with D unresolved. Trimming left V 0 bases short and J 4 bases short, with 11 bases between. Germline V CDR1 and CDR2: SGHRS, YFSETQ. The CDR3 runs 15 residues. This chain's CDR3 is CASSLDGEMYNEQFF. Here the CDR3 DNA reads TGCGCCAGCAGCTTGGATGGCGAGATGTACAATGAGCAGTTCTTC. The whole variable domain, filled in from reference TRBV5-1 and TRBJ2-1, reads KAGVTQTPRYLIKTRGQQVTLSCSPISGHRSVSWYQQTPGQGLQFLFEYFSETQRNKGNFPGRFSGRQFSNSRSEMNVSTLELGDSALYLCASSLDGEMYNEQFFGPGTRLTVL.

This clonotype was counted only a few times. The J gene is TRBJ2-3, the V gene TRBV7-2; 9 bases are a match to TRBD2. The CDR3 has 17 amino acids. Germline loops: CDR1 SGHTA, CDR2 FQGNSA. Trimming took 0 bases from V and 3 from J; bases not matched to a gene: 7. CDR3 protein: CASSLARGGGRTDTQYF. DNA for the CDR3: TGTGCCAGCAGCTTAGCGCGGGGGGGCGGAAGGACAGATACGCAGTATTTT.

This clonotype was seen only a few times. At one end, the junction sequence differs from germline, possibly due to a read error. The J gene is TRBJ1-6, the V gene TRBV5-1; D is ambiguous. From germline, CDR1 is SGHRS and CDR2 YFSETQ. This CDR3 spans 12 amino acids. The CDR3, as DNA: TGCGCCGGCAGTGAACCGAATTCACCCCTCCACTTT. Protein sequence: CAGSEPNSPLHF.

The rearrangement links TRBV24-1 to TRBJ2-5, with D hard to call. This CDR3 spans 13 amino acids. The germline V gene has CDR1 KGHDR and CDR2 SFDVKD. V lost 0 bases and J lost 11, with 12 bases in between. The CDR3, as DNA: TGTGCCACCAGTGATTTGGGGAACAATGAGCAGTACTTC. Its translation: CATSDLGNNEQYF.

Points on this clonotype: Just one base apart from a much larger clone, this may be a read error. This chain connects TRBV9 to TRBJ2-5, with 8 bases identical to TRBD1. There are 16 residues in the CDR3. J lost 11 bases, V lost 3 bases, and 18 bases had no gene match. The germline V gene encodes CDR1 SGDLS and CDR2 YYNGEE. This CDR3 is CASSAGDIQGAHEQYF. In DNA, the CDR3 is TGTGCCAGCAGCGCCGGGGATATTCAGGGGGCCCATGAGCAGTACTTC.

V usage is TRBV3-1 and J usage is TRBJ2-6; no reliable D call. CDR3 length: 17 amino acids. V was shortened by 0 bases and J by 0 bases, with 9 bases between the two germline ends. From germline, CDR1 is LGHDT and CDR2 YNNKEL (reference sequence). Written as DNA, the CDR3 is TGTGCCAGCAGCCAAGAACTAAGAAACTCTGGGGCCAACGTCCTGACTTTC. This encodes CASSQELRNSGANVLTF. The whole variable domain, remainder taken from reference TRBV3-1 and TRBJ2-6, is DTAVSQTPKYLVTQMGNDKSIKCEQNLGHDTMYWYKQDSKKFLKIMFSYNNKELIINETVPNRFSPKSPDKAHLNLHINSLELGDSAVYFCASSQELRNSGANVLTFGAGSRLTVL.

This clonotype was found once. The V gene is TRBV24-1, the J gene TRBJ2-4; D is undetermined. Germline CDR1 and CDR2: KGHDR and SFDVKD. The CDR3 is 13 residues long. Trimming left V 4 bases short and J 13 bases short, with 16 bases between. CDR3 loop: CATSDVTNNEQYF. CDR3 nucleotide sequence: TGTGCCACCAGTGACGTGACGAACAATGAGCAGTACTTC.

This clonotype came up many times. The rearrangement links TRBV29-1 to TRBJ2-1; D possibly uses TRBD1 or TRBD2 (6 bases each). CDR1 is SQVTM, CDR2 ANQGSEA, per germline. There are 12 residues in the CDR3. Deletions cut 2 bases from V and 8 bases from J, with 10 bases between. In DNA, the CDR3 is TGCAGCGTTGAATTGGGGGGCCATGAGCAGTTCTTC. Its translation: CSVELGGHEQFF.

This clonotype was counted many times. The chain recombines TRBV27 with TRBJ2-7; 7 bases agree with TRBD2. The trim removed 4 bases at V and 3 bases at J, leaving 9 bases unmatched. Germline assignment: CDR1 MNHEY and CDR2 SMNVEV (reference sequence). The CDR3 has 15 residues. CDR3 sequence (DNA): TGTGCCAGCAGTTCCATAGGCGGGGGAGTCTACGAGCAGTACTTC. Protein sequence: CASSSIGGGVYEQYF.

This clonotype was seen repeatedly, ten times or more. This rearrangement joins TRBV20-1 to TRBJ1-2; maybe TRBD1 (5 bases). Germline V lookup: CDR1 DFQATT, CDR2 SNEGSKA (reference sequence). CDR3 length: 12 amino acids. V was clipped by 6 bases and J by 1 base, with 9 bases between them. CDR3 bases: TGCAGTGCCCCGGGGGATAACTATGGCTACACCTTC. Translating gives CSAPGDNYGYTF.

This clonotype was observed a handful of times. The V gene is TRBV28, the J gene TRBJ2-7; D is undetermined. V lost 5 bases to trimming and J lost 3 bases, with 11 bases between them. Germline V gene lookup returns CDR1 MDHEN and CDR2 SYDVKM. CDR3 length equals 13 residues. CDR3 protein: CASSPVSFYEQYF. CDR3 coding DNA: TGTGCCAGCAGTCCGGTGTCTTTCTACGAGCAGTACTTC.

This chain joins TRBV4-1 and TRBJ2-7; TRBD1 agrees at 9 bases. The CDR3 consists of 17 residues. V trimming: 0 bases; J trimming: 2 bases; junction bases outside the gene matches: 8. Per the germline V gene, CDR1 is MGHRA and CDR2 is YSYEKL. CDR3 DNA sequence: TGCGCCAGCAGCCAAGATAAAGGGACAGGGATCCCCTACGAGCAGTACTTC. Translated, it gives CASSQDKGTGIPYEQYF.

This clonotype was counted only a few times. With a much larger clone just one base away, this may be a read error. The J gene is TRBJ2-5, the V gene TRBV5-6; tentative D call: TRBD2 (5 bases). This CDR3 has 15 residues. V dropped 4 bases and J dropped 4 bases, with 17 bases sitting between them. Germline CDR1 is SGHDT and CDR2 is YYEEEE. In nucleotides, the CDR3 is TGTGCCAGCAGCCCCAGGAGGTCAGGTGGAGAGACCCAGTACTTC. Amino acid sequence: CASSPRRSGGETQYF.

V and J are TRBV30 and TRBJ1-1, with 7 bases lining up with TRBD1. The germline V gene encodes CDR1 GTSNPN and CDR2 SVGIG (reference sequence). The length of the CDR3 is 13 residues. V was pared by 8 bases and J by 11 bases, with 17 bases of the junction left unmatched. The CDR3 spells CAGDRDSNLDAFF. The CDR3 bases are TGTGCCGGGGACCGGGACAGCAATCTTGACGCTTTCTTT.

This clonotype was seen only a few times. This rearrangement joins TRBV5-1 to TRBJ2-7; D is possibly TRBD1 (5 bases). CDR3 length equals 16 residues. Trimming stripped 0 bases from V and 0 bases from J, with 13 bases between. Per germline, CDR1 SGHRS and CDR2 YFSETQ. CDR3 in amino acids: CASSLGPQASSYEQYF. In DNA form, the CDR3 reads TGCGCCAGCAGCTTGGGGCCACAGGCATCCTCCTACGAGCAGTACTTC.

This clonotype has more than one count but fewer than ten. V usage is TRBV5-5 and J usage is TRBJ2-5, with D perhaps being TRBD1 or TRBD2 (5 bases each). CDR3 length: 18 residues. The V and J ends lost 2 bases and 5 bases respectively, with 25 bases between them. Germline values: CDR1 SGHKS, CDR2 YYEKEE (reference sequence). This CDR3 is CASSFRGAARKIRETQYF. The CDR3 nucleotides are TGTGCCAGCAGCTTTCGAGGGGCGGCTAGGAAGATAAGGGAGACCCAGTACTTC.

The rearrangement joins TRBV6-1 to TRBJ2-5; tentative D call: TRBD1 (6 bases). Matching the DNA end better, TRBJ2-7 makes the J call doubtful. The CDR3 is 12 amino acids. CDR1 is MNHNS and CDR2 is SASEGT in the germline V gene. CDR3 nucleotide sequence: TGTGCCAGCAGTCGAAACAGGGCCGAGCAGTACTTC. This sequence encodes CASSRNRAEQYF.

This clonotype was counted ten times or more. The chain employs TRBV5-1 and TRBJ2-7; D not resolved. CDR3 length: 12 residues. V dropped 4 bases and J dropped 4 bases, with 9 bases sitting between them. The germline gives CDR1 SGHRS, CDR2 YFSETQ. The CDR3 loop is CASSMDGYEQYF. As DNA, the CDR3 is TGCGCCAGCAGCATGGACGGGTACGAGCAGTACTTC.

In this sample, this clonotype turned up a few times. The V and J genes are TRBV16 and TRBJ2-7, with 8 bases fitting TRBD1. The trim removed 5 bases at V and 2 bases at J, leaving 5 bases unmatched. The CDR3 extends over 14 amino acids. CDR1 is KGHSY, CDR2 FQNENV, per germline. CDR3: CASSKTGETYEQYF. DNA of the CDR3: TGTGCCAGCAGCAAGACAGGGGAAACCTACGAGCAGTACTTC. Combining the CDR3 with reference TRBV16 and TRBJ2-7 gives the whole variable domain GEEVAQTPKHLVRGEGQKAKLYCAPIKGHSYVFWYQQVLKNEFKFLISFQNENVFDETGMPKERFSAKCLPNSPCSLEIQATKLEDSAVYFCASSKTGETYEQYFGPGTRLTVT.

The rearrangement links TRBV7-2 to TRBJ1-5; TRBD1 matches at 7 bases. CDR3 length: 13 residues. With 3 bases clipped from V and 7 bases from J, the junction kept 3 bases outside the gene matches. Germline-derived CDR1 and CDR2 are SGHTA and FQGNSA. The CDR3 nucleotides are TGTGCCAGCAGCTTTGAAGGGGGCCAGCCCCAGCATTTT. Translated: CASSFEGGQPQHF.

Many counts were recorded for this clonotype. The chain has TRBV7-2 and TRBJ2-5; D is unclear. Germline V gene data show CDR1 as SGHTA and CDR2 as FQGNSA. V lost 5 bases, J lost 5 bases, and 18 bases lay in between. The CDR3 is 15 amino acids. The CDR3 spells CASSESGRVRETQYF. The CDR3 DNA is TGTGCCAGCAGCGAAAGTGGTCGGGTGAGGGAGACCCAGTACTTC. Filled out from reference TRBV7-2 and TRBJ2-5, the complete variable domain reads GAGVSQSPSNKVTEKGKDVELRCDPISGHTALYWYRQSLGQGLEFLIYFQGNSAPDKSGLPSDRFSAERTGGSVSTLTIQRTQQEDSAVYLCASSESGRVRETQYFGPGTRLLVL.

The CDR3 coding sequence is TGCGCCAGCAGATTCCCCATGGGCGATTCAGGGACCCAGTACTTC. As protein: CASRFPMGDSGTQYF. The chain employs TRBV10-2 and TRBJ2-5; D unclear. The germline V and J ends were trimmed by 6 bases and 7 bases, with 21 bases remaining between them. The germline V gene encodes CDR1 WSHSY and CDR2 SAAADI. The CDR3 length is 15 residues.

This clonotype was recorded once. The V gene is TRBV5-6, the J gene TRBJ2-4, with D maybe TRBD2 (6 bases). The CDR3 is 14 residues long. In germline, CDR1 is SGHDT, CDR2 YYEEEE. The V gene lost 5 bases and the J gene lost 13 bases, with 22 bases spanning the gap. DNA of the CDR3: TGTGCCAGCAGGCGGGACTTTGGCTTCAGTGAGCAGTACTTC. Translation: CASRRDFGFSEQYF.

CDR3 amino acids: CASRQGSGWNSPLHF. The CDR3 DNA sequence: TGTGCCAGCAGACAGGGGTCCGGCTGGAATTCACCCCTCCACTTT. The chain recombines TRBV6-2 or TRBV6-3 with TRBJ1-6; 7 bases fit TRBD1. CDR1 MNHEY and CDR2 SVGEGT come from the germline V gene. This CDR3 comprises 15 residues. With V trimmed by 6 bases and J by 7 bases, 9 bases remained unmatched.

On this clonotype itself: This clone may be a read error of a much larger clone one base away. The CDR3 ends on some other residue instead of the conserved phenylalanine or tryptophan, so this is likely a read error. This chain joins TRBV5-1 and TRBJ2-7, with a possible D match to TRBD2 (6 bases). The CDR3 consists of 13 residues. The V end lost 2 bases, the J end lost 4 bases, and 10 bases lay between the germline ends. CDR1 is SGHRS and CDR2 is YFSETQ in the germline V gene. DNA of the CDR3: TGCGCCAGCAGCTTCGGGGGACCATACGAGCAGTACTTA. This sequence encodes CASSFGGPYEQYL.